These T cell receptor beta chains were read from a single sample in a study of human T cells and chemical hapten exposure. One entry per CDR3 protein results from TCRdb running MiXCR on the RACE reads. The table records roughly 46,000 distinct CDR3 sequences, 4.4% of them present only once. Material for sequencing was whole blood. All receptors come from a human donor in good health. Some clones in this sample may be carry-over from other donors' samples. CDR3s include the opening cysteine and the closing phenylalanine or tryptophan.

TRBJ2-7 TRBV27 CASSLSRGRPSYEQYF
TRBJ1-3 TRBV21-1 CASSKWSDRAWGNTIYF
TRBJ2-3 TRBV19 CASSIVGTNGGTQYF
TRBJ2-5 TRBV29-1 CSVMDATGNYGIRSETQYF
TRBJ2-1 TRBV7-9 CASSLSGREKTYNEQFF
TRBJ2-3 TRBV2 CASRAGTAPDTQYF
TRBJ2-3 TRBV28 CASSLEDFTDTQYF
TRBJ2-1 TRBV30 CAWSVGDNEQFF
TRBJ2-2 TRBV20-1 CSASVRVETGELFF
TRBJ1-5 TRBV7-9 CASSPAGLVGNQPQHF
TRBJ1-3 TRBV6-6 CASSYPAEAGNTIYF
TRBJ1-5 TRBV4-1 CASSQVSAQPQHF
TRBJ2-3 TRBV2 CASKGTDTQYF
TRBJ2-1 TRBV6-5 CASSYTLRSHEQFF
TRBJ2-7 TRBV28 CASLRGNPYEQYF
TRBJ2-1 TRBV4-1 CASSQLRSNEQFF
TRBJ2-5 TRBV4-1 CASSQIFRTGEETQYF
TRBJ2-1 TRBV10-3 CAISDLPVLTSGHNEQFF
TRBJ2-1 TRBV29-1 CSVEKGGIYNEQFF
TRBJ2-4 TRBV4-1 CASTPLGGGNIQYF
TRBJ2-7 TRBV6-2/TRBV6-3 CASSRPGQGNEQYF
TRBJ1-1 TRBV12-3/TRBV12-4 CASSHRAGGEAFF
TRBJ1-2 TRBV20-1 CSARGVQPNYGYTF
TRBJ2-2 TRBV29-1 CSVSEGTGELFF
TRBJ2-3 TRBV6-5 CASSLSQRRTDTQYF
TRBJ2-1 TRBV7-3 CASSLDSGRANEQFF
TRBJ2-3 TRBV28 CASSFLNEDTQYF
TRBJ1-1 TRBV7-8 CASSFGRDIRNTEAFF
TRBJ2-7 TRBV3-1 CASILKGSREQYF
TRBJ1-5 TRBV4-1 CASSRFRVSNQPQHF
TRBJ1-5 TRBV12-3/TRBV12-4 CASSFTQPNQPQHF
TRBJ2-5 TRBV29-1 CSVGGPTGRETQYF
TRBJ1-1 TRBV24-1 CATSRTAFTEAFF
TRBJ1-6 TRBV30 CASRGESSYNSPLHF
TRBJ2-7 TRBV7-6 CASSPTVGGTYEQYF
TRBJ1-4 TRBV10-3 CAIRRDGGNEKLFF
TRBJ2-2 TRBV7-2 CASSIGSQPLELFF
TRBJ1-5 TRBV30 CAWSVNGDQPQHF
TRBJ2-1 TRBV7-2 CASSLAAGASGEQFF
TRBJ2-1 TRBV24-1 CATSDGQVPYNEQFF
TRBJ2-4 TRBV20-1 CSALAGLAKNIQYF
TRBJ2-3 TRBV27 CASSTWTGGLDTQYF
TRBJ2-3 TRBV29-1 CSVEGGSTDTQYF
TRBJ2-3 TRBV6-5 CAVSLGAGGGENTQYF
TRBJ2-7 TRBV20-1 CSARDLRDPWGYEQYF
TRBJ2-7 TRBV5-1 CASSLALSGSSYEQYF
TRBJ2-6 TRBV28 CASHRDRGRRANVLTF
TRBJ2-1 TRBV7-2 CASSSGQGRDEQFF
TRBJ2-7 TRBV20-1 CSARPTSGSSYEQYF
TRBJ1-5 TRBV5-5 CASSFGTGGREQPQHF
TRBJ2-6 TRBV7-9 CASSLGVQPSGANVLTF
TRBJ1-5 TRBV20-1 CSARAPRDNQPQHF
TRBJ1-5 TRBV5-1 CASSPAANQPQHF
TRBJ1-5 TRBV29-1 CSVGMGNQPQHF